A single sample is the source of the 29 T cell receptor beta chains below, sequenced in a study of cytomegalovirus exposure and HLA in healthy donors. The PCR employed 60 Vbeta primers together with 13 Jbeta primers. Generated by immunoSEQ multiplex PCR, the TCRdb table keeps only in-frame clones and is missing some. The sample has approximately 100,000 clones; 65% to 90% are singletons. The sequencing sample was made of PBMCs. The receptors originated from a woman in her late teens or twenties in good health and CMV-seronegative.

The rearrangement joins TRBV7-2 to TRBJ1-4; perhaps TRBD1 as D (5 bases). This CDR3 is 16 amino acids long. V gave up 1 base and J gave up 3 bases, with 12 bases separating them. Germline V CDR1 and CDR2: SGHTA, FQGNSA. The chain's CDR3 is CASSLVGGTSNEKLFF. The CDR3 DNA reads TGTGCCAGCAGCTTAGTGGGCGGGACCTCTAATGAAAAACTGTTTTTT.

The chain couples TRBV7-8 to TRBJ1-1; no clear D. The CDR3 has 13 amino acids. Deletions cut 5 bases from V and 0 bases from J, with 7 bases between. Looked up from germline, CDR1 is SGHVS and CDR2 is FQNEAQ. The CDR3, as DNA: TGTGCCAGCAGCCAGGCCATGAACACTGAAGCTTTCTTT. As protein: CASSQAMNTEAFF.

The chain has TRBV28 and TRBJ1-1, with a possible D match to TRBD1 (5 bases). Trimming shortened V by 3 bases and J by 1 base, and 15 bases separated the two germline ends. Germline lookup yields CDR1 MDHEN and CDR2 SYDVKM. The CDR3 has 16 residues. CDR3 sequence: CASSFTLSGWNTEAFF. The CDR3 DNA is TGTGCCAGCAGTTTTACTCTCTCAGGGTGGAACACTGAAGCTTTCTTT.

The V gene is TRBV10-3, the J gene TRBJ2-1, with 13 bases that match TRBD2. V was clipped by 11 bases and J by 9 bases; unmatched bases: 4. There are 12 residues in the CDR3. Germline loops: CDR1 ENHRY, CDR2 SYGVKD. The CDR3 spells CASGLAGLEQFF. CDR3 coding DNA: TGTGCCTCGGGACTAGCGGGACTTGAGCAGTTCTTC.

The chain has TRBV5-1 and TRBJ2-6; the match to TRBD2 covers 10 bases. Germline V gives CDR1 SGHRS, CDR2 YFSETQ. Losses at the gene ends were 0 bases for V and 0 bases for J; bases not matched to a gene: 3. The CDR3 extends over 18 amino acids. CDR3 in DNA: TGCGCCAGCAGCTTGGGACTAGCGGGTAGCTCTGGGGCCAACGTCCTGACTTTC. Its translation is CASSLGLAGSSGANVLTF.

This chain links TRBV6-4 with TRBJ2-1; 9 positions agree with TRBD2. The CDR3 is 18 residues long. Germline V gene data show CDR1 as MRHNA and CDR2 as SNTAGT. The V segment lost 5 bases and the J segment 0 bases; nucleotides outside the gene matches: 11. The CDR3 nucleotides read TGTGCCAGCAGTAAGACTAGCGGAGCGCGGAGCTCCTACAATGAGCAGTTCTTC. This sequence encodes CASSKTSGARSSYNEQFF.

The rearrangement uses TRBV5-4 and TRBJ2-5; TRBD2 aligns across 8 bases. The tail of the sequence fits TRBJ2-7 better, so the J call may be wrong. The CDR3 extends over 16 amino acids. The germline gives CDR1 SGHNT, CDR2 YYREEE (reference sequence). Here the CDR3 reads CASSWVVAGSSYEQYF. CDR3 DNA: TGTGCCAGCAGCTGGGTGGTAGCGGGATCCTCCTACGAGCAGTACTTC.

Regarding this clone: It is unclear where the CDR3 begins or ends on the DNA, so no DNA is shown, and the CDR3 is as TCRdb lists it. This rearrangement joins TRBV5-8 to TRBJ2-1; the table calls TRBD1, which could not be checked here. CDR1 and CDR2 from the germline V gene are SGHTS and YDEGEE. The CDR3 has 15 residues if both end residues are counted. CDR3 protein: CASSFGPGVVNEQFF.

This clone was seen once. The J gene is TRBJ1-1, the V gene TRBV18; maybe TRBD1 (5 bases). The germline V gene has CDR1 KGHSH and CDR2 LQKENI. With 3 bases removed from V and 2 bases from J, the gap between germline ends came to 10 bases. The length of the CDR3 is 14 residues. DNA for the CDR3: TGTGCCAGCTCACCGACAGCAGGAAACACTGAAGCTTTCTTT. This encodes CASSPTAGNTEAFF. Looking up the rest from reference TRBV18 and TRBJ1-1 gives the full variable domain: NAGVMQNPRHLVRRRGQEARLRCSPMKGHSHVYWYRQLPEEGLKFMVYLQKENIIDESGMPKERFSAEFPKEGPSILRIQQVVRGDSAAYFCASSPTAGNTEAFFGQGTRLTVV.

V is TRBV7-2 and J is TRBJ2-7; D is unresolved. This CDR3 has 13 amino acids. From germline, CDR1 is SGHTA and CDR2 FQGNSA. Trimming took off 2 bases at V and 3 bases at J, with 8 bases between the two ends. The CDR3 DNA follows: TGTGCCAGCAGCTTATGGCGGAACTACGAGCAGTACTTC. Translated, it gives CASSLWRNYEQYF.

This clone came up a few times. The V and J genes are TRBV7-9 and TRBJ2-3, with D possibly TRBD2 on 6 matching bases. The ends were cut back, 1 base at V and 0 bases at J, with 17 bases in the middle. This CDR3 is built from 18 residues. CDR1 SEHNR and CDR2 FQNEAQ come from the germline V gene (reference sequence). The DNA of the CDR3 is TGTGCCAGCAGCTTAGGATTCGGAGGGGCGGGTAGCACAGATACGCAGTATTTT. Its translation: CASSLGFGGAGSTDTQYF.

The chain uses TRBV19 and TRBJ1-6; 11 bases are shared with TRBD1. Per the germline V gene, CDR1 is LNHDA and CDR2 is SQIVND (reference sequence). The V segment lost 5 bases and the J segment 14 bases; nucleotides outside the gene matches: 14. CDR3 size: 16 residues. The CDR3 bases are TGTGCCAGTAGTCTACCCCCGGGACAGGGGGTGGTCACCCTCCACTTT. Translation gives CASSLPPGQGVVTLHF.

As DNA, the CDR3 is TGCGCCAGCAGCCAAGGTTTTAGGGGTATGAACACTGAAGCTTTCTTT. This gives the protein CASSQGFRGMNTEAFF. V gene TRBV4-1 combines with J gene TRBJ1-1; D perhaps matches TRBD1 (5 bases). V dropped 1 base and J dropped 0 bases, with 12 bases sitting between them. This CDR3 comprises 16 residues. The germline V gene encodes CDR1 MGHRA and CDR2 YSYEKL.

V usage is TRBV7-9 and J usage is TRBJ2-1; D perhaps matches TRBD2 (6 bases). The CDR3 totals 16 residues. CDR1 SEHNR and CDR2 FQNEAQ come from the germline V gene (reference sequence). V lost 4 bases to trimming and J lost 5 bases, with 18 bases between them. The CDR3 loop is CASSSGDVGGNNEQFF. In DNA form, the CDR3 reads TGTGCCAGCAGCTCGGGAGATGTCGGGGGTAACAATGAGCAGTTCTTC.

The rearrangement joins TRBV5-1 to TRBJ2-5, with D perhaps TRBD2 (6 bases). Between the trimmed V and J ends, which lost 0 bases and 7 bases, there was a span of 10 bases. Germline V gene data show CDR1 as SGHRS and CDR2 as YFSETQ. The CDR3 runs 13 residues. In DNA, the CDR3 is TGCGCCAGCAGCTTGGGTCGGGAGATGACCCAGTACTTC. Translation gives CASSLGREMTQYF.

This rearrangement joins TRBV30 to TRBJ2-3, with a possible D match to TRBD2 (7 bases). The CDR3 is 16 amino acids. V gave up 2 bases and J gave up 6 bases, with 21 bases separating them. Germline V gives CDR1 GTSNPN, CDR2 SVGIG (reference sequence). The CDR3 protein is CAWSTGRGREADTQYF. CDR3 sequence (DNA): TGTGCCTGGAGTACAGGGAGGGGACGGGAAGCCGATACGCAGTATTTT.

This chain joins TRBV7-9 and TRBJ1-4; 9 nucleotides match TRBD1. Trimming removed 3 bases from V and 7 bases from J; junction bases left unmatched: 6. The V gene's germline CDR1 is SEHNR and CDR2 FQNEAQ (reference sequence). The CDR3 has 15 amino acids. The CDR3 bases are TGTGCCAGCAGCTTCGAGGCGACAGGGGGTGAAAAACTGTTTTTT. Protein product: CASSFEATGGEKLFF. The full variable domain, rest sourced from reference TRBV7-9 and TRBJ1-4, is DTGVSQNPRHKITKRGQNVTFRCDPISEHNRLYWYRQTLGQGPEFLTYFQNEAQLEKSRLLSDRFSAERPKGSFSTLEIQRTEQGDSAMYLCASSFEATGGEKLFFGSGTQLSVL.

This chain links TRBV7-9 with TRBJ2-6; unclear D gene. Between the trimmed V and J ends, which lost 6 bases and 0 bases, there was a span of 9 bases. CDR3 length: 15 residues. Germline V lookup: CDR1 SEHNR, CDR2 FQNEAQ (reference sequence). The CDR3 reads CASRSEASGANVLTF. The DNA for the CDR3 is TGTGCCAGCAGGTCCGAGGCCTCTGGGGCCAACGTCCTGACTTTC. Complete variable domain (other parts from reference TRBV7-9 and TRBJ2-6): DTGVSQNPRHKITKRGQNVTFRCDPISEHNRLYWYRQTLGQGPEFLTYFQNEAQLEKSRLLSDRFSAERPKGSFSTLEIQRTEQGDSAMYLCASRSEASGANVLTFGAGSRLTVL.

J is TRBJ2-2 and V is TRBV4-2; 9 positions agree with TRBD1. Germline V gene data show CDR1 as LGHNA and CDR2 as YNFKEQ. The trim removed 0 bases at V and 5 bases at J, leaving 10 bases unmatched. The CDR3 extends over 18 amino acids. The CDR3 sequence: CASSQDRPGTGYTGELFF. The CDR3 DNA follows: TGTGCCAGCAGCCAAGATCGGCCCGGGACAGGGTATACCGGGGAGCTGTTTTTT.

The chain couples TRBV7-2 to TRBJ2-5; D is uncertain. TRBJ2-7 explains the end of the DNA better; the J call may be wrong. CDR1 and CDR2 (germline): SGHTA, FQGNSA. This CDR3 has 15 residues. CDR3 in DNA: TGTGCCAGCAGCTTAGCGCTGCGGCGCACCTACGAGCAGTACTTC. This gives the protein CASSLALRRTYEQYF.

This rearrangement joins TRBV27 to TRBJ2-3; maybe TRBD1 (6 bases). Germline values: CDR1 MNHEY, CDR2 SMNVEV (reference sequence). The CDR3 has 14 amino acids. V shed 5 bases and J shed 7 bases, with 16 bases lying between them. DNA of the CDR3: TGTGCCAGCAGTCCGGGACACACTGGGAATACGCAGTATTTT. This sequence encodes CASSPGHTGNTQYF.

The J gene is TRBJ2-7, the V gene TRBV7-8, with 8 positions matching TRBD1. The germline V gene encodes CDR1 SGHVS and CDR2 FQNEAQ. The V and J ends lost 5 bases and 3 bases, in that order; junction bases with no gene match: 6. This CDR3 spans 14 amino acids. In DNA form, the CDR3 reads TGTGCCAGCAGCGACAGGGGAATCGGCTACGAGCAGTACTTC. Its translation: CASSDRGIGYEQYF. Together with reference TRBV7-8 and TRBJ2-7, the CDR3 gives the full variable domain: GAGVSQSPRYKVAKRGQDVALRCDPISGHVSLFWYQQALGQGPEFLTYFQNEAQLDKSGLPSDRFFAERPEGSVSTLKIQRTQQEDSAVYLCASSDRGIGYEQYFGPGTRLTVT.

The V and J genes are TRBV6-6 and TRBJ2-7; TRBD1 matches at 8 bases. Germline loops: CDR1 MNHNY, CDR2 SVGAGI (reference sequence). V was clipped by 8 bases and J by 9 bases; unmatched bases: 12. CDR3 length equals 13 residues. The CDR3 nucleotides are TGTGCCAGCGGATCCGGGACAGGTAATTGGCAGTACTTC. It codes for CASGSGTGNWQYF.

This clone was found once. The gene calls are TRBV6-1 and TRBJ2-3; weak D call: TRBD2 (6 bases). Trimming removed 6 bases from V and 0 bases from J, with 10 bases in between. CDR3 length: 14 amino acids. Germline CDR1 MNHNS, CDR2 SASEGT. The CDR3 reads CASRLRGSTDTQYF. In DNA, the CDR3 is TGTGCCAGCAGGCTTCGGGGGAGCACAGATACGCAGTATTTT.

The chain couples TRBV12-2 to TRBJ2-5; no DNA check was done on the table's D call, TRBD2. TRBV12-2 is deemed a pseudogene. This CDR3 contains 17 residues. The CDR3 sequence: CASRLGTAGGGWETQYF. CDR3 coding DNA: TGTGCAAGTCGCTTAGGGACGGCGGGAGGGGGTTGGGAGACCCAGTACTTC.

The chain has TRBV15 and TRBJ2-7; the D gene is possibly TRBD1 (6 bases). Germline V lookup: CDR1 LNHNV, CDR2 YYDKDF (reference sequence). V was cut by 9 bases and J by 2 bases, with 14 bases left in between. This CDR3 comprises 13 residues. The CDR3 DNA reads as TGTGCCACTGGGGGCGGGCGCACCTACGAGCAGTACTTC. Translating it yields CATGGGRTYEQYF.

Concerning this clone itself: At one boundary the junction diverges from the germline segment, which might be a read error. Here the CDR3 reads CASSLNQGGITIYF. DNA of the CDR3: TGTGCCAGCAGTTTGAATCAGGGAGGAATCACCATATATTTT. The J gene is TRBJ1-3, the V gene TRBV28; possible D gene TRBD1, 5 bases. Germline CDR1 MDHEN, CDR2 SYDVKM. The CDR3 has 14 amino acids.

The chain has TRBV4-1 and TRBJ1-6; weak D call: TRBD1 (6 bases). Trimming shortened V by 1 base and J by 14 bases, and 15 bases separated the two germline ends. This CDR3 is built from 14 residues. CDR1 MGHRA and CDR2 YSYEKL come from the germline V gene. CDR3 in DNA: TGCGCCAGCAGCCAAGTGAGCGAGGGGGGGTCCCTCCACTTT. Amino acid sequence: CASSQVSEGGSLHF.

J is TRBJ2-1 and V is TRBV4-3; D is undetermined. The germline V gene encodes CDR1 LGHNA and CDR2 YSLEER. This CDR3 contains 19 residues. The V end was cut by 0 bases, the J end by 3 bases, with 21 bases between. CDR3 in DNA: TGCGCCAGCAGCCAAGATCCCTCGCGAGAGACACAAAACTACAATGAGCAGTTCTTC. Amino acids: CASSQDPSRETQNYNEQFF.